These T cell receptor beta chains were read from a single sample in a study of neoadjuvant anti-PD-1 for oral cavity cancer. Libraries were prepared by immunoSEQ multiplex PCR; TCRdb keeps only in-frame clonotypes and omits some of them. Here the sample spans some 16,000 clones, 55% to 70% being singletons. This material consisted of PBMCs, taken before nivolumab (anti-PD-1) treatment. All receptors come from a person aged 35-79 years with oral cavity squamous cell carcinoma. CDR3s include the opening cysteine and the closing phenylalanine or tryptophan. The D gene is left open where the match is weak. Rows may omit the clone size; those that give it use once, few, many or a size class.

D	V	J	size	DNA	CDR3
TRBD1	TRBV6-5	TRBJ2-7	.	TGTGCCAGCAGTTACTCGGGACAGGGGACCTACGAGCAGTACTTC	CASSYSGQGTYEQYF
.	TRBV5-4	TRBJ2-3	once	TGTGCCAGCAGCTCCGCCTCCGGGATGATGGATACGCAGTATTTT	CASSSASGMMDTQYF
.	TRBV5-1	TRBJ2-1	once	TGCGCCAGCAGCACCACGTACAATGAGCAGTTCTTC	CASSTTYNEQFF
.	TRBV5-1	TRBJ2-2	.	TGCGCCAGCAGCATCTGGACTAACGGGGAGCTGTTTTTT	CASSIWTNGELFF
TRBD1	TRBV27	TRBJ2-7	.	TGTGCCAGCAGTTTATCGGGACAGGGAGCCTACGAGCAGTACTTC	CASSLSGQGAYEQYF
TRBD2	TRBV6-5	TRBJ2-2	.	TGTGCCAGCAGTCTACTAGCGGGCGCGGAGCTGTTTTTT	CASSLLAGAELFF
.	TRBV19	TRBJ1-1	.	TGTGCCAGTAGTAAGGCGGGCGGCGGCACTGAAGCTTTCTTT	CASSKAGGGTEAFF
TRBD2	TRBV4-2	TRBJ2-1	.	TGTGCCAGCAGCCTAATTGGACTAGCCGGAACCAATCGAAAAGACAATGAGCAGTTCTTC	CASSLIGLAGTNRKDNEQFF
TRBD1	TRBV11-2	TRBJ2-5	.	TGTGCCAGCAGCTTTGACAGGGCCCCCGGTGAGACCCAGTACTTC	CASSFDRAPGETQYF
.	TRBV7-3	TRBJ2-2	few	TGTGCCAGCAGCTACAATATTAACACCGGGGAGCTGTTTTTT	CASSYNINTGELFF
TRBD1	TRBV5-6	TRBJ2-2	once	TGTGCCAGCAGCTTGGCTGGGACAGCAACCGGGGAGCTGTTTTTT	CASSLAGTATGELFF
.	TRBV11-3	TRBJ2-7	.	TGTGCCAGCAGTCTGACCGGGGGAGCCCACGAGCAGTACTTC	CASSLTGGAHEQYF
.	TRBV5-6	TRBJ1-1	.	TGTGCCAGCAGCCCGACGGGCATGAACACTGAAGCTTTCTTT	CASSPTGMNTEAFF
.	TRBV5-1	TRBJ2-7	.	TGCGCCAGCAGCTTGTCCGGCGGGACCTACGAGCAGTACTTC	CASSLSGGTYEQYF
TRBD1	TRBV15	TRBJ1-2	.	TGTGCCACCAGCTTAGGACAGGGGGCAACTAACTATGGCTACACCTTC	CATSLGQGATNYGYTF
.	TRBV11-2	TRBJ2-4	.	TGTGCCAGCAGCTTCGGGGCGGTAGCCAAAAACATTCAGTACTTC	CASSFGAVAKNIQYF
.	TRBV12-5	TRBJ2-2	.	TGTGCTAGTGCTCCAGTGGGAGGAGGCACCGGGGAGCTGTTTTTT	CASAPVGGGTGELFF
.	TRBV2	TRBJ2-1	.	TGTGCCAGCAGTGACGAGAACCGCTCCTACAATGAGCAGTTCTTC	CASSDENRSYNEQFF
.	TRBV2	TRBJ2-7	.	TGTGCCAGCAGTGACAGGGCTGGACAGCCCCCCTCGCAGTACTTC	CASSDRAGQPPSQYF
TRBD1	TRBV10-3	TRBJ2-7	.	TGTGCCATCAGACAGGGGAGCTCCTACGAGCAGTACTTC	CAIRQGSSYEQYF
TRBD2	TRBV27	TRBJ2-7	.	TGTGCCAGCAGTTTAGACAGCGGGAGACACGAGCAGTACTTC	CASSLDSGRHEQYF
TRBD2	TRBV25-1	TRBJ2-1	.	TGTGCCAGCAGTGATTTCGGACTAGCGGGGGCTCGGGACAATGAGCAGTTCTTC	CASSDFGLAGARDNEQFF
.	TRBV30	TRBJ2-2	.	TGTGCCTGGAGAAGCCCCGCGAACACCGGGGAGCTGTTTTTT	CAWRSPANTGELFF
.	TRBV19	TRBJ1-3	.	TGTGCCAGTAGTACCGGACGACTCCTTGGAAACACCATATATTTT	CASSTGRLLGNTIYF
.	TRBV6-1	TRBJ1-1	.	TGTGCCAGCACCAGGGTGAACACTGAAGCTTTCTTT	CASTRVNTEAFF
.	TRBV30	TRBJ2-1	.	TGTGCCTGGAGGCTCTCGTTGATAGGCAATGAGCAGTTCTTC	CAWRLSLIGNEQFF
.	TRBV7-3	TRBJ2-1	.	TGTGCCAGCAGCCTAACGGGACCCCGAACTGAGCAGTTCTTC	CASSLTGPRTEQFF
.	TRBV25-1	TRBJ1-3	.	TGTGCCAGCAGTGAATACCCGGATAAGACTGGAAACACCATATATTTT	CASSEYPDKTGNTIYF
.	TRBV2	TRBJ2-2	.	TGTGCCAGCAGTGTACCTTTCAACACCGGGGAGCTGTTTTTT	CASSVPFNTGELFF
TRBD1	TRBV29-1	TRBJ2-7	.	TGCAGCGTCGAAGTCGGACAGGGTAACGTTGCTGGCGAGCAGTACTTC	CSVEVGQGNVAGEQYF
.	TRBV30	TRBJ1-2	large	TGTGCCTGGAGTTCAGTTGGCTATGGCTACACCTTC	CAWSSVGYGYTF
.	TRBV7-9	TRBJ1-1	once	TGTGCCAGCAGCTTAGGAATGGCGGCAGGGAGAATGAACACTGAAGCTTTCTTT	CASSLGMAAGRMNTEAFF
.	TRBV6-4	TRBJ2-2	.	TGTGCCAGCAGTGACTCTAGCACCGGGGAGCTGTTTTTT	CASSDSSTGELFF
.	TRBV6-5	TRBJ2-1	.	TGTGCCAGCGGGGGCTACAATGAGCAGTTCTTC	CASGGYNEQFF
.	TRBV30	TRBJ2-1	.	TGTGCCTGGATGAACAGGGTCGGCTACAATGAGCAGTTCTTC	CAWMNRVGYNEQFF
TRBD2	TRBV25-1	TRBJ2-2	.	TGTGCCAGCAGCGTAGCGGGCCGCGGGGAGCTGTTTTTT	CASSVAGRGELFF
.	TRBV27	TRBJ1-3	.	TGTGCCAGCAGTTTATCAGGGGCCGGAGGAAACACCATATATTTT	CASSLSGAGGNTIYF
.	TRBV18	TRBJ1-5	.	TGTGCCAGCTCACCAGGGGGGCCCCCAAATCAGCCCCAGCATTTT	CASSPGGPPNQPQHF
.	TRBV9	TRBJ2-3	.	TGTGCCAGCAGCGCTTCCGGGACCCAATATTCTAGCACAGATACGCAGTATTTT	CASSASGTQYSSTDTQYF
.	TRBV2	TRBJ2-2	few	TGTGCCAGCAGCGGACACTCGAACACCGGGGAGCTGTTTTTT	CASSGHSNTGELFF
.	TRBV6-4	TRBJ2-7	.	TGTGCCAGCAGTGAGGTGGGTAGGGCTAGGCGGGAAGGGTCCTACGAGCAGTACTTC	CASSEVGRARREGSYEQYF
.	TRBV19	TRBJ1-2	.	TGTGCCAGTAGTATCCCCAGGCTTTCGGTTAACTATGGCTACACCTTC	CASSIPRLSVNYGYTF
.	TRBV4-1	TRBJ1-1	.	TGCGCCAGCAGCTCTTGGCCCTCCCTGAACACTGAAGCTTTCTTT	CASSSWPSLNTEAFF
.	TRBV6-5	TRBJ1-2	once	TGTGCCAGCAATAGCGGGCCTGCTAGAGGCTACACCTTC	CASNSGPARGYTF
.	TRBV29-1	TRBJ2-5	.	TGCAGCGTCCCAAGGGACCGGGACTCGTTACAAGAGACCCAGTACTTC	CSVPRDRDSLQETQYF
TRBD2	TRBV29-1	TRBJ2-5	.	TGCAGCGTTGGGGGGACTAGCGGGAGAAAAGAGACCCAGTACTTC	CSVGGTSGRKETQYF
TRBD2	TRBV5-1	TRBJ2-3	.	TGCGCCAGCGCTAGCGGAGATACAGATACGCAGTATTTT	CASASGDTDTQYF
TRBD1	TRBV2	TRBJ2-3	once	TGTGCCAGCAGCGACAGGGGACTCACGGATACGCAGTATTTT	CASSDRGLTDTQYF
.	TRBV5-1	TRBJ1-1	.	TGCGCCAGCAGCTTAAGGTTTCGGGATACTGAAGCTTTCTTT	CASSLRFRDTEAFF
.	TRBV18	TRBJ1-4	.	TGTGCCAGCTCCAGTAAGGGGGTGAATAGTGAAAAACTGTTTTTT	CASSSKGVNSEKLFF
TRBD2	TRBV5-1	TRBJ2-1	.	TGCGCCAGCAGCCTGGCTAGCGGGACGAGGGGGGATGAGCAGTTCTTC	CASSLASGTRGDEQFF
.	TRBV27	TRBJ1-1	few	TGTGCCAGCAGTTTATCACGAGGGAACACTGAAGCTTTCTTT	CASSLSRGNTEAFF
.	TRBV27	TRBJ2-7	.	TGTGCCAGCAACCTACGGGGCACCTCCCCAACCTACGAGCAGTACTTC	CASNLRGTSPTYEQYF
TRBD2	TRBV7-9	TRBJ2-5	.	TGTGCCAGCCTTGGCGGGAGTGGCGAGACCCAGTACTTC	CASLGGSGETQYF